What follows are 20 T cell receptor beta chains derived from one specimen sequenced in a study of tumor and adjacent non-tumor tissue in lung cancer. RNA was extracted from bulk tissue without any cell sorting. Distant lung tissue was collected more than 3 cm away from the tumor edge. A modified ARM-PCR protocol with three rounds of nested PCR amplified TCRbeta. MiXCR, applied by TCRdb to the multiplex PCR reads, yields one record per CDR3 protein. The sample records 85,000 or so distinct CDR3 sequences, 75% to 85% being singletons. Source material: distant non-tumor lung tissue. The receptors were sampled from a woman in her 50s with non-small cell lung cancer.

The chain has TRBV24-1 and TRBJ2-1; TRBD2 agrees at 11 bases. This CDR3 spans 14 amino acids. Trimming removed 6 bases from V and 9 bases from J; junction bases left unmatched: 6. The germline V gene has CDR1 KGHDR and CDR2 SFDVKD. CDR3 sequence reads: CATSLSLAGVEQFF. CDR3 nucleotide sequence: TGTGCCACCAGTCTCTCACTAGCGGGGGTTGAGCAGTTCTTC.

To note about this clonotype: The junction does not match germline at one end; this may be a read error. The chain recombines TRBV6-6 with TRBJ1-3; D is possibly TRBD1 (5 bases). Germline values: CDR1 MNHNY, CDR2 SVGAGI (reference sequence). CDR3 length: 15 residues. The CDR3 spells CASSPAGRSGNTIYF. The CDR3 DNA reads as TGTGCAAGCAGTCCCGCAGGGAGGTCTGGAAACACCATATATTTT.

With regard to this clonotype: As the CDR3 is not closed by the conserved phenylalanine or tryptophan, this likely results from a read error. The chain uses TRBV29-1 and TRBJ1-1; D gene uncertain. Per germline, CDR1 SQVTM and CDR2 ANQGSEA. The CDR3 loop spans 16 amino acids. V lost 1 base and J lost 3, with 18 bases in between. CDR3 sequence: CSVEGTLTALDTEAFY. For the CDR3, the DNA is TGCAGCGTTGAAGGGACCCTGACCGCTTTAGACACTGAAGCTTTCTAT.

As concerns this clonotype: The conserved phenylalanine or tryptophan is not found at the CDR3 terminus, so this likely reflects a read error. The chain recombines TRBV7-9 with TRBJ2-5, with D tentatively TRBD1 (6 bases). The germline V and J ends were trimmed by 5 bases and 9 bases, with 19 bases remaining between them. Germline assignment: CDR1 SEHNR and CDR2 FQNEAQ (reference sequence). The CDR3 runs 14 residues. The CDR3, as DNA: TGTGCCAGCAGCCCAATACAGGGTGCGGAGGCCCAGTACTTA. Protein: CASSPIQGAEAQYL.

In regard to this clonotype: One end of the junction varies from germline; a read error may be responsible. The chain carries TRBV11-2 and TRBJ2-7, with a tentative D call TRBD1 (5 bases). Per the germline V gene, CDR1 is SGHAT and CDR2 is FQNNGV. This CDR3 comprises 14 residues. CDR3 nucleotide sequence: TGTGACAGCTGCCTGACGGACACTGCCTACGAGCAGCACTTC. It is translated as CDSCLTDTAYEQHF.

This clonotype was observed once. This sequence joins TRBV20-1 and TRBJ2-1, with 10 bases fitting TRBD2. V dropped 7 bases and J dropped 9; count of bases not matched to a gene: 9. The CDR3 runs 13 residues. Germline CDR1 and CDR2: DFQATT and SNEGSKA (reference sequence). CDR3: CSVLAGARGEQFF. In nucleotides, the CDR3 is TGCAGTGTTCTAGCGGGAGCTCGTGGTGAGCAGTTCTTC.

A note on this clonotype: One end of the junction fails to match germline, which may point to a read error. V is TRBV15 and J is TRBJ2-7; 10 bases are a match to TRBD1. Germline V CDR1 and CDR2: LNHNV, YYDKDF (reference sequence). The CDR3 contains 15 residues. The CDR3: CAISRDRGPHYEQYF. The DNA for the CDR3 is TGTGCCATCAGCAGAGACAGGGGGCCGCATTACGAGCAGTACTTC.

This clonotype has only one observation. The chain uses TRBV11-2 and TRBJ2-1; 7 nucleotides agree with TRBD2. Trimming took 7 bases from V and 6 from J; bases not matched to a gene: 12. Germline V gene lookup returns CDR1 SGHAT and CDR2 FQNNGV. There are 15 residues in the CDR3. This chain's CDR3 is CASNIRLAMGNEQFF. The DNA of the CDR3 is TGTGCCAGCAACATCCGACTAGCTATGGGCAATGAGCAGTTCTTC.

Of note for this clonotype: A much larger clone sits a single nucleotide away, making a read error possible. V is TRBV20-1 and J is TRBJ2-1; 12 bases are a match to TRBD2. This CDR3 is 14 amino acids long. Germline V lookup: CDR1 DFQATT, CDR2 SNEGSKA (reference sequence). CDR3 in amino acids: CCATTSGRYNEQFF. CDR3 sequence (DNA): TGCTGTGCGACCACTAGCGGGAGGTACAATGAGCAGTTCTTC.

V usage is TRBV11-2 and J usage is TRBJ2-1; 9 bases map to TRBD2. Germline V gene data show CDR1 as SGHAT and CDR2 as FQNNGV. The CDR3 sequence is 15 residues long. V gave up 1 base and J gave up 7 bases; unmatched junction bases: 5. CDR3 nucleotides: TGTGCCAGCAGCTTAGGTCTAGCGGGAATGAATGAGCAGTTCTTC. Its translation: CASSLGLAGMNEQFF.

This clonotype occurred once. One end of the junction fails to match germline, which may point to a read error. As DNA, the CDR3 is TGTGCCAGCAGCCAAGAAGGGGGGGGAAGTAGCGCCAAAAGCATTCAGTACTTC. Translating it yields CASSQEGGGSSAKSIQYF. The rearrangement joins TRBV4-1 to TRBJ2-4, with a weak D call TRBD2 (7 bases). The CDR3 extends over 18 amino acids. Germline V gene sequence: CDR1 MGHRA, CDR2 YSYEKL.

To note about this clonotype: A read error is likely, as this CDR3 ends without the conserved phenylalanine or tryptophan. The V call is TRBV6-5, the J call TRBJ1-1, with D unresolved. Trimming pared 4 bases from V and 5 bases from J, leaving 11 bases between. Germline V lookup: CDR1 MNHEY, CDR2 SVGAGI. The CDR3 runs 13 residues. The CDR3 DNA follows: TGTGCCAGCAGTTGGATGGGATCGACTGAAGCTTTCATT. Its protein product is CASSWMGSTEAFI.

The J gene is TRBJ1-1, the V gene TRBV10-1; D gene uncertain. V lost 3 bases and J lost 7, with 15 bases in between. This CDR3 spans 14 amino acids. CDR1 and CDR2 from the germline V gene are WNHNN and SYGVQD (reference sequence). The DNA for the CDR3 is TGCGCCAGCAGTGATAACAAGGGTTACATTGAAGCTTTCTTT. As protein: CASSDNKGYIEAFF.

Notes on this clonotype: A much larger clonotype is one base distant, so this may be a read error. The rearrangement uses TRBV5-1 and TRBJ2-7; 7 positions agree with TRBD2. The CDR3 totals 15 residues. The germline V gene encodes CDR1 SGHRS and CDR2 YFSETQ. CDR3 region: CVSSLASGRPYEQYF. In nucleotides, the CDR3 is TGCGTCAGCAGCTTGGCTAGCGGAAGACCTTACGAGCAGTACTTC.

Turning to this clonotype: The missing conserved phenylalanine or tryptophan at the end of this CDR3 makes a read error likely. The CDR3 DNA reads TGTGCCAGCAGTTCCTCTCGAACAGGGGGATACACTGAAGCTTTCCTT. This gives the protein CASSSSRTGGYTEAFL. The chain couples TRBV6-6 to TRBJ1-1, with 8 bases aligning to TRBD1. This CDR3 spans 16 amino acids. CDR1 MNHNY and CDR2 SVGAGI come from the germline V gene (reference sequence). V shed 4 bases, J shed 3 bases, and the junction held 10 bases outside the gene matches.

A word on this clonotype: A read error may produce the germline difference seen at one junction end. This sequence joins TRBV6-6 and TRBJ2-5; unclear D gene. Germline CDR1 MNHNY, CDR2 SVGAGI (reference sequence). The CDR3 covers 15 residues. The CDR3 region has the DNA TGTGCCACCAGTCCCCCGGATCCGGCTGGGGAGACCCAGTACTTC. This encodes CATSPPDPAGETQYF.

This clonotype was seen at least ten times. The V call is TRBV28, the J call TRBJ1-5, with D maybe TRBD1 (5 bases). Trimming removed 2 bases at V and 0 bases at J, with 14 bases between. Germline-derived CDR1 and CDR2 are MDHEN and SYDVKM. The CDR3 runs 17 residues. The chain's CDR3 is CASSLARQPDSNQPQHF. The CDR3 nucleotides are TGTGCCAGCAGTTTAGCCCGACAGCCTGATAGCAATCAGCCCCAGCATTTT.

Of note for this clonotype: Without the conserved terminal phenylalanine or tryptophan, this CDR3 likely stems from a read error. This chain uses TRBV20-1 with TRBJ1-2, with a weak D call TRBD1 (5 bases). V was trimmed by 3 bases and J by 2 bases, leaving 19 bases between them. CDR1 is DFQATT and CDR2 is SNEGSKA in the germline V gene (reference sequence). The CDR3 extends over 16 amino acids. This chain's CDR3 is CSASLKGRQENYGYTI. The CDR3 bases are TGCAGTGCTAGTCTTAAGGGGCGCCAAGAGAACTATGGCTACACCATC.

This clonotype occurred many times. The gene calls are TRBV9 and TRBJ2-2, with D hard to call. Germline-derived CDR1 and CDR2 are SGDLS and YYNGEE. Trimming pared 3 bases from V and 7 bases from J, leaving 7 bases between. The CDR3 contains 12 residues. CDR3 DNA: TGTGCCAGCAGCGAGTATGACGGGGAGCTGTTTTTT. This sequence encodes CASSEYDGELFF.

The CDR3 DNA is TGTGCCAGCAGCTATACTAGTGGAACCAGGGAGCTGTTTTTT. Its protein is CASSYTSGTRELFF. The chain joins TRBV11-1 to TRBJ2-2; TRBD2 is a possible D gene (5 bases). The CDR3 is made up of 14 amino acids. Germline CDR1 reads SGHAT; CDR2 reads FQDESV (reference sequence). The V end lost 4 bases, the J end lost 9 bases, and 15 bases lay between the germline ends.